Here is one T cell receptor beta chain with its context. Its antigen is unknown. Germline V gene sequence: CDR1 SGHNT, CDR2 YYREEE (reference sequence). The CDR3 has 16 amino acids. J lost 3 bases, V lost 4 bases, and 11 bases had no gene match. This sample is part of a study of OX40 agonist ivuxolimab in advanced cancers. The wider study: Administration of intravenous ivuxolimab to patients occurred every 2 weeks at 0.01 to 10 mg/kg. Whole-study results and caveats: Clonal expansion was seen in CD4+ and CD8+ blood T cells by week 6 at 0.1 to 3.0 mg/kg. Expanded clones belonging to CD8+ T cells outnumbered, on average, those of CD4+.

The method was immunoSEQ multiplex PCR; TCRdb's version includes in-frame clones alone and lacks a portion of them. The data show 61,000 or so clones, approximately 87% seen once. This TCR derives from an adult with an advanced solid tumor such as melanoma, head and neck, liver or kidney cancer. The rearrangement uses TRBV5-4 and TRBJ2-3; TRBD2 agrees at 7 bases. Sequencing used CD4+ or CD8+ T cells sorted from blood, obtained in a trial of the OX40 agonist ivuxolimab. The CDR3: CASSRGDYLRTDTQYF. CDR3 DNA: TGTGCCAGCAGCCGAGGGGACTACCTTAGGACAGATACGCAGTATTTT.